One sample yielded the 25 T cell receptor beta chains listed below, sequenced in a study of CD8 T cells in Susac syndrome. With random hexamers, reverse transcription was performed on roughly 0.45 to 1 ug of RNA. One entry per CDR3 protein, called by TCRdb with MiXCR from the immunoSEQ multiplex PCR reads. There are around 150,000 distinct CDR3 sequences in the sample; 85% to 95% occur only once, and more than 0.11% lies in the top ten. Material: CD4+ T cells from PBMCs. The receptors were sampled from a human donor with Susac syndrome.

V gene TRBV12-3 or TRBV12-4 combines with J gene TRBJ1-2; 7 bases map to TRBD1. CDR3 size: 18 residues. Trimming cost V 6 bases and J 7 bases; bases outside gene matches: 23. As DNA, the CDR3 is TGTGCCAGCAGAGCAAGGGACAGACCCACGCTGCTCCCAGGTGGCTACACCTTC. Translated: CASRARDRPTLLPGGYTF.

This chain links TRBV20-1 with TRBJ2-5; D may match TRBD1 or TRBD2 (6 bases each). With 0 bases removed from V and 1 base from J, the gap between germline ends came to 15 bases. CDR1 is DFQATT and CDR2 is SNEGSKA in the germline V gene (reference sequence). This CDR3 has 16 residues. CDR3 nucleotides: TGCAGTGCTAGAGATTTTGGGGGGCCCCTCCAAGAGACCCAGTACTTC. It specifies CSARDFGGPLQETQYF.

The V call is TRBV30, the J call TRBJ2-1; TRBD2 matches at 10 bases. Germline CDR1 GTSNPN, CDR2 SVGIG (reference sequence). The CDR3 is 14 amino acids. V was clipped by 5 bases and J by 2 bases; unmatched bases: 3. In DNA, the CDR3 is TGTGCCTGGGGGAGCGGGGGGGCCTACAATGAGCAGTTCTTC. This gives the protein CAWGSGGAYNEQFF.

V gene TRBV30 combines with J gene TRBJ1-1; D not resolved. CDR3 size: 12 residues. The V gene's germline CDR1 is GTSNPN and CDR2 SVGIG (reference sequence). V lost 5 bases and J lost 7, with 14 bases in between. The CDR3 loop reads CAWVGIEGEAFF. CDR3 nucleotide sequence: TGTGCCTGGGTAGGGATTGAGGGTGAAGCTTTCTTT.

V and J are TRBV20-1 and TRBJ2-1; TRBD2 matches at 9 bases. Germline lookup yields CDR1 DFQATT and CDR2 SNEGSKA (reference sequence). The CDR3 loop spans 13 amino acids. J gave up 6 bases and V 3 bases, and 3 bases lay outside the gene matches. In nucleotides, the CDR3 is TGCAGTGCTAGGCGGGGGGGGACCAATGAGCAGTTCTTC. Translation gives CSARRGGTNEQFF.

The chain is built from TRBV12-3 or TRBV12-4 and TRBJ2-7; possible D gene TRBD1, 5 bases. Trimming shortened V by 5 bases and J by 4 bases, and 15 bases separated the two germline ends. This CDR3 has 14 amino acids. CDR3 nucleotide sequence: TGTGCCAGCAGTCCCACAGGACCTACTTACGAGCAGTACTTC. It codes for CASSPTGPTYEQYF.

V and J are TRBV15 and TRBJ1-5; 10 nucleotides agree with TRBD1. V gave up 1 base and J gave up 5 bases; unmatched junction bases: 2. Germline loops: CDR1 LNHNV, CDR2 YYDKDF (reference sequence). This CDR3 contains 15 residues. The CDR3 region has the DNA TGTGCCACCAGCAGAGGGGACAGGGGCGATCAGCCCCAGCATTTT. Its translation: CATSRGDRGDQPQHF.

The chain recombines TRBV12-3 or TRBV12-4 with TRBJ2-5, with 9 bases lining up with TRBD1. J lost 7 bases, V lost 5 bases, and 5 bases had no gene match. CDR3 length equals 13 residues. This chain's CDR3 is CASSPGQGVTQYF. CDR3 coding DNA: TGTGCCAGCAGTCCGGGACAGGGAGTGACCCAGTACTTC.

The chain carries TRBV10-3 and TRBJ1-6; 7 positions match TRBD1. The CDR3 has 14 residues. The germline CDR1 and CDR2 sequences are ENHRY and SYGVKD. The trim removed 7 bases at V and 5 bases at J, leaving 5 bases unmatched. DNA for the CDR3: TGTGCCATCAAAGGGACAGAAAATAATTCACCCCTCCACTTT. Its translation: CAIKGTENNSPLHF.

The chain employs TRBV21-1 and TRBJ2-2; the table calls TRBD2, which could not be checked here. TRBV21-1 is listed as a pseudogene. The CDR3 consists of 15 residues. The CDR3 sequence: CASSNGGPRAGELFF. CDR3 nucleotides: TGTGCCAGCAGCAATGGAGGACCGAGGGCCGGGGAGCTGTTTTTT.

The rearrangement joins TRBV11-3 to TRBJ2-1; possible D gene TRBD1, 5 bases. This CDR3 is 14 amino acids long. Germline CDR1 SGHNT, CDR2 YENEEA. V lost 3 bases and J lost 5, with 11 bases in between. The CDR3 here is CASSFRQGDNEQFF. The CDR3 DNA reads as TGTGCCAGCAGCTTTAGGCAGGGTGACAATGAGCAGTTCTTC.

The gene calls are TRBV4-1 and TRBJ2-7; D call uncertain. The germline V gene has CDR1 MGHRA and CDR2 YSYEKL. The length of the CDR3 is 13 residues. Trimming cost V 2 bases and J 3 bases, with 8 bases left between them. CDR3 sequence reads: CASSQLNSYEQYF. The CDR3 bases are TGCGCCAGCAGCCAACTAAACAGCTACGAGCAGTACTTC.

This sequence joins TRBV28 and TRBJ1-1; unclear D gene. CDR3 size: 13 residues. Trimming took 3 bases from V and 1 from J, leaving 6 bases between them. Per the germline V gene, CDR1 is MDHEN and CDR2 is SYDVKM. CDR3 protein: CASSFGWNTEAFF. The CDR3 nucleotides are TGTGCCAGCAGTTTCGGCTGGAACACTGAAGCTTTCTTT. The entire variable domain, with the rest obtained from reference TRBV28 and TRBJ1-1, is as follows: DVKVTQSSRYLVKRTGEKVFLECVQDMDHENMFWYRQDPGLGLRLIYFSYDVKMKEKGDIPEGYSVSREKKERFSLILESASTNQTSMYLCASSFGWNTEAFFGQGTRLTVV.

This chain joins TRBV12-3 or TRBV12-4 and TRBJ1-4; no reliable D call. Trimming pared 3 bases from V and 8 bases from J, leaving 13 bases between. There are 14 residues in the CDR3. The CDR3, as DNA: TGTGCCAGCAGTTTGGGAACAGCGAGGGAAAAACTGTTTTTT. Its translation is CASSLGTAREKLFF.

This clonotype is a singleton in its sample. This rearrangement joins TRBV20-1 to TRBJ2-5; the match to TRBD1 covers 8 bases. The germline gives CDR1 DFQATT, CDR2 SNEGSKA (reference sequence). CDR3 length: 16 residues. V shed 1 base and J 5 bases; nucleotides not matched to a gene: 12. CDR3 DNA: TGCAGTGCTAGAGTTGTGGGCAGGGGGCGCGGGGAGACCCAGTACTTC. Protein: CSARVVGRGRGETQYF.

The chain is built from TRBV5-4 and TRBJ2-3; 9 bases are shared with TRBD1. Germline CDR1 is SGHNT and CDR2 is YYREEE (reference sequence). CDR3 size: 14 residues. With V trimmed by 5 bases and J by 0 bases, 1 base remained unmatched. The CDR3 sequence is CASRDRGSTDTQYF. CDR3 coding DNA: TGTGCCAGCAGGGACAGGGGAAGCACAGATACGCAGTATTTT.

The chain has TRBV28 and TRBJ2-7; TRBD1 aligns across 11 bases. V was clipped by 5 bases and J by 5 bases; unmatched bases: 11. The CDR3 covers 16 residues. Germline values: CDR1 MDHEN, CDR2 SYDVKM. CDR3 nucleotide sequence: TGTGCCAGCAGTCTTACCCCGGGACAGGGGGAACACGAGCAGTACTTC. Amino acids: CASSLTPGQGEHEQYF. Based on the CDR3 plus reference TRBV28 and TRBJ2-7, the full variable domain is DVKVTQSSRYLVKRTGEKVFLECVQDMDHENMFWYRQDPGLGLRLIYFSYDVKMKEKGDIPEGYSVSREKKERFSLILESASTNQTSMYLCASSLTPGQGEHEQYFGPGTRLTVT.

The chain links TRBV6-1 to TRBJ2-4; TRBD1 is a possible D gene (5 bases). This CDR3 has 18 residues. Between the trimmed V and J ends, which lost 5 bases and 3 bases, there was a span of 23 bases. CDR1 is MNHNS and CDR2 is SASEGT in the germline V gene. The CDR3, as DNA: TGTGCCAGCAGTCTAACCTCGCCCCAGGGAATAGGCAAAAACATTCAGTACTTC. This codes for CASSLTSPQGIGKNIQYF.

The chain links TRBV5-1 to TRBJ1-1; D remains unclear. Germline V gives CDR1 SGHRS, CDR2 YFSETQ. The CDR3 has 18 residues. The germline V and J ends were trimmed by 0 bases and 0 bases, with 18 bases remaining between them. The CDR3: CASSLARRGGKMNTEAFF. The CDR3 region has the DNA TGCGCCAGCAGCTTGGCCCGGCGTGGAGGGAAAATGAACACTGAAGCTTTCTTT.

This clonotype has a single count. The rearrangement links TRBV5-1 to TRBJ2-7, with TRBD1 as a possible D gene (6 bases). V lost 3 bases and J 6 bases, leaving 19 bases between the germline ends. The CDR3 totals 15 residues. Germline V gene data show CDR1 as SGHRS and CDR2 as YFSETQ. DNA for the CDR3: TGCGCCAGCAGCTCAACCGGGACAAATTCGGGCGAGCAGTACTTC. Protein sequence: CASSSTGTNSGEQYF.

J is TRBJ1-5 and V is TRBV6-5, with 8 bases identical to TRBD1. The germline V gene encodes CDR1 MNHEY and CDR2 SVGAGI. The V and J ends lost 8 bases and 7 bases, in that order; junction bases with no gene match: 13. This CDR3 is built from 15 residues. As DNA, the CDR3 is TGTGCCAGCGCGTCAGGGGGCTTGAGGGAGCAGCCCCAGCATTTT. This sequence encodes CASASGGLREQPQHF.

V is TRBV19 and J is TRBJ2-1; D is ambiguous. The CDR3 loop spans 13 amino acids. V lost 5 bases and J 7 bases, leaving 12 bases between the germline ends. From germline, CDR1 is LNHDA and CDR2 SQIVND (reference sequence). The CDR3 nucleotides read TGTGCCAGTAGTTCCCAGACTGGGAATGAGCAGTTCTTC. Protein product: CASSSQTGNEQFF. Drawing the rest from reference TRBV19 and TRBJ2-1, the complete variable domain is DGGITQSPKYLFRKEGQNVTLSCEQNLNHDAMYWYRQDPGQGLRLIYYSQIVNDFQKGDIAEGYSVSREKKESFPLTVTSAQKNPTAFYLCASSSQTGNEQFFGPGTRLTVL.

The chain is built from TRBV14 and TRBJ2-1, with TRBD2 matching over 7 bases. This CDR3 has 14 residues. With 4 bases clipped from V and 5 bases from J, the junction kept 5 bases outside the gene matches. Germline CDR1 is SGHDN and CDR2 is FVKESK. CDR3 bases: TGTGCCAGCAGCCTCTTGGGGGGGGACAATGAGCAGTTCTTC. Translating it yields CASSLLGGDNEQFF.

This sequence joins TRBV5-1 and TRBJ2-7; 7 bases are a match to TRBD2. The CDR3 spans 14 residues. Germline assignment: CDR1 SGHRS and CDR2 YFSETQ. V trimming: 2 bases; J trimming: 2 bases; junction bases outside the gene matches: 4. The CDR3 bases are TGCGCCAGCAGCTTTACTAGCGTGGCCTACGAGCAGTACTTC. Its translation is CASSFTSVAYEQYF.

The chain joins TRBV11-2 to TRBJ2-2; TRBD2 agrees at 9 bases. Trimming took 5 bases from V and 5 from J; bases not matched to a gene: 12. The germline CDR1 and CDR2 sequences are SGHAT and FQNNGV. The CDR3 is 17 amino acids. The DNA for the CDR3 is TGTGCCAGCAGCCGACCCAATAGCGGGAGAGGGACCGGGGAGCTGTTTTTT. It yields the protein CASSRPNSGRGTGELFF.